Below, one T cell receptor beta chain is given with its context. What it recognizes is unknown. The CDR3 is 15 amino acids. In germline, CDR1 is SEHNR, CDR2 FQNEAQ (reference sequence). V lost 4 bases to trimming and J lost 0 bases, with 12 bases between them. The data originate from a study of cytomegalovirus exposure and HLA in healthy donors. General study results and limits: Later analysis identified several of the most significant clusters that appeared linked to common viral pathogens. Among the sequence variants, a highly shared cluster was likely an artifact of sequencing.

PCR involved 60 Vbeta and 13 Jbeta primers. Repertoires were generated with immunoSEQ multiplex PCR, while TCRdb's copy carries only in-frame clones and drops some. There are roughly 110,000 clones in the sample; 81% occur only once, and approximately 2% lies in the top ten. V gene TRBV7-9 combines with J gene TRBJ2-5; D not resolved. This sequence was found in a man aged 25-40 years in good health and CMV-seronegative. The source material was PBMCs. The CDR3 DNA is TGTGCCAGCAGCTCCCCAGATTGGTACCAAGAGACCCAGTACTTC. The encoded protein is CASSSPDWYQETQYF.